This passage covers 30 T cell receptor beta chains from one sample sequenced in a study of cytomegalovirus exposure and HLA in healthy donors. The PCR employed 60 Vbeta primers together with 13 Jbeta primers. TCRdb's table, derived via immunoSEQ multiplex PCR, lists solely in-frame clones and lacks some. Altogether some 94,000 clones are present, around 77% being singletons, with the ten largest covering about 3.5%. Sequenced material: PBMCs. These receptor sequences come from a man aged 40-55 years in good health and CMV-seronegative.

This chain joins TRBV5-1 and TRBJ1-6; no clear D. Germline CDR1 reads SGHRS; CDR2 reads YFSETQ. CDR3 length: 16 amino acids. V lost 0 bases, J lost 7 bases, and 14 bases lay in between. CDR3 DNA sequence: TGCGCCAGCAGCTTGGGACGGGAGTCCGCAAATTCACCCCTCCACTTT. Its translation: CASSLGRESANSPLHF.

Only one count was recorded for this clone. The J gene is TRBJ1-2, the V gene TRBV6-1, with 7 positions matching TRBD1. Trimming removed 6 bases from V and 4 bases from J; junction bases left unmatched: 5. CDR1 MNHNS and CDR2 SASEGT come from the germline V gene. The CDR3 totals 13 residues. CDR3 coding DNA: TGTGCCAGCAGAGAACAGGGGCGCTATGGCTACACCTTC. Its translation is CASREQGRYGYTF.

The chain joins TRBV29-1 to TRBJ2-3; D is possibly TRBD1 (5 bases). Germline assignment: CDR1 SQVTM and CDR2 ANQGSEA. The CDR3 covers 13 residues. V was clipped by 1 base and J by 1 base, with 6 bases between them. The CDR3 is CSVEVQGTDTQYF. Here the CDR3 DNA reads TGCAGCGTTGAAGTACAGGGCACAGATACGCAGTATTTT.

The rearrangement links TRBV6-1 to TRBJ2-7; TRBD1 is a possible D gene (5 bases). Trimming stripped 0 bases from V and 6 bases from J, with 15 bases between. Germline loops: CDR1 MNHNS, CDR2 SASEGT. CDR3 length: 15 amino acids. The CDR3 spells CASSEASSRVSEQYF. The CDR3 DNA reads as TGTGCCAGCAGTGAAGCGTCCTCCAGGGTTTCCGAGCAGTACTTC.

The CDR3 bases are TGTGCCACCAGCCTCCTGACCAGCGTCCGGGACAGGCGCTCCTACGAGCAGTACTTC. Translated: CATSLLTSVRDRRSYEQYF. The gene calls are TRBV15 and TRBJ2-7, with TRBD1 matching 8 bases. This CDR3 is 19 amino acids long. The trim removed 5 bases at V and 0 bases at J, leaving 18 bases unmatched. The germline V gene encodes CDR1 LNHNV and CDR2 YYDKDF (reference sequence).

The chain carries TRBV27 and TRBJ2-5; TRBD2 matches at 9 bases. CDR3 length: 15 residues. V trimming: 2 bases; J trimming: 2 bases; junction bases outside the gene matches: 3. The germline gives CDR1 MNHEY, CDR2 SMNVEV (reference sequence). CDR3 in DNA: TGTGCCAGCAGTTTAGACCTAGCGGGACAAGAGACCCAGTACTTC. This gives the protein CASSLDLAGQETQYF.

The chain uses TRBV7-9 and TRBJ1-1; D is unclear. With 5 bases removed from V and 9 bases from J, the gap between germline ends came to 16 bases. The CDR3 extends over 13 amino acids. The germline gives CDR1 SEHNR, CDR2 FQNEAQ (reference sequence). The CDR3: CASSRDSNWKAFF. CDR3 DNA sequence: TGTGCCAGCAGCCGAGACTCAAACTGGAAAGCTTTCTTT.

This chain joins TRBV6-5 and TRBJ2-7, with 7 bases lining up with TRBD1. Germline CDR1 is MNHEY and CDR2 is SVGAGI. V trimming: 5 bases; J trimming: 3 bases; junction bases outside the gene matches: 10. This CDR3 is built from 15 residues. CDR3 protein: CASSREETGIYEQYF. CDR3 nucleotides: TGTGCCAGCAGTCGCGAGGAGACAGGGATCTACGAGCAGTACTTC.

V and J are TRBV5-1 and TRBJ2-1; 9 bases line up with TRBD1. Looked up from germline, CDR1 is SGHRS and CDR2 is YFSETQ. V shed 0 bases, J shed 4 bases, and the junction held 8 bases outside the gene matches. This CDR3 contains 17 residues. Here the CDR3 DNA reads TGCGCCAGCAGCTTGGCCGGAGGGACAGGGACATACAATGAGCAGTTCTTC. This translates into CASSLAGGTGTYNEQFF.

This chain uses TRBV6-1 with TRBJ1-1; maybe TRBD1 (5 bases). Germline V lookup: CDR1 MNHNS, CDR2 SASEGT. V was shortened by 0 bases and J by 5 bases, with 10 bases between the two germline ends. This CDR3 comprises 14 residues. The CDR3 sequence: CASSEAQGWTEAFF. The DNA for the CDR3 is TGTGCCAGCAGTGAAGCCCAGGGATGGACTGAAGCTTTCTTT.

The gene calls are TRBV5-8 and TRBJ2-2, with 12 bases lining up with TRBD1. Germline CDR1 SGHTS, CDR2 YDEGEE. This CDR3 spans 15 amino acids. J was trimmed by 7 bases and V by 4 bases; bases with no gene match: 5. In nucleotides, the CDR3 is TGTGCCAGCAGCCAGGGACAGGGGGCGGTCGGGGAGCTGTTTTTT. Its protein is CASSQGQGAVGELFF.

This clone showed up just a few times. The V and J genes are TRBV2 and TRBJ2-1; 10 nucleotides match TRBD1. Germline V gene sequence: CDR1 SNHLY, CDR2 FYNNEI. Unmatched junction bases numbered 3, after V lost 6 bases and J lost 1 base. The CDR3 consists of 15 residues. Here the CDR3 reads CASRAGQGSYNEQFF. CDR3 sequence (DNA): TGTGCCAGCAGAGCGGGACAGGGGTCCTACAATGAGCAGTTCTTC.

The gene calls are TRBV5-1 and TRBJ2-2, with D possibly being TRBD2 (5 bases). Between the trimmed V and J ends, which lost 6 bases and 3 bases, there was a span of 15 bases. The CDR3 loop spans 15 amino acids. Germline CDR1 reads SGHRS; CDR2 reads YFSETQ. CDR3 coding DNA: TGCGCCAGCAACCCGTCCGGGAAGGACACCGGGGAGCTGTTTTTT. As protein: CASNPSGKDTGELFF.

V gene TRBV5-1 combines with J gene TRBJ2-3; D not certain. CDR3 length: 14 amino acids. Trimming pared 4 bases from V and 3 bases from J, leaving 12 bases between. In germline, CDR1 is SGHRS, CDR2 YFSETQ. CDR3 nucleotides: TGCGCCAGCAGCACGGCAGAGAGGACAGATACGCAGTATTTT. Translation: CASSTAERTDTQYF.

This chain connects TRBV25-1 to TRBJ2-5; TRBD2 matches 16 bases. Germline-derived CDR1 and CDR2 are MGHDK and SYGVNS. The CDR3 is made up of 17 amino acids. V trimming: 4 bases; J trimming: 4 bases; junction bases outside the gene matches: 6. The CDR3 DNA follows: TGTGCCAGCAGTGCATCCGGGACTAGCGGGAGGGCAGAGACCCAGTACTTC. Translation gives CASSASGTSGRAETQYF.

Regarding this clone: An end of the junction differs from the germline gene, which may be a read error. The chain combines TRBV10-1 with TRBJ2-1; the D gene is possibly TRBD2 (5 bases). Germline-derived CDR1 and CDR2 are WNHNN and SYGVQD (reference sequence). The CDR3 has 14 amino acids. CDR3 residues: CASRQQPAYDEQFF. For the CDR3, the DNA is TGTGCTAGCAGGCAACAGCCGGCATACGATGAGCAGTTCTTC.

The genes are TRBV2 and TRBJ2-1; D call uncertain. V gave up 2 bases and J gave up 0 bases, with 8 bases separating them. CDR1 is SNHLY, CDR2 FYNNEI, per germline. The CDR3 runs 15 residues. CDR3 residues: CASSENSRSYNEQFF. CDR3 nucleotide sequence: TGTGCCAGCAGTGAAAACTCCCGCTCCTACAATGAGCAGTTCTTC.

The V call is TRBV27, the J call TRBJ2-3, with 7 nucleotides matching TRBD2. Germline V lookup: CDR1 MNHEY, CDR2 SMNVEV (reference sequence). CDR3 length: 17 residues. Unmatched junction bases numbered 11, after V lost 5 bases and J lost 0 bases. CDR3 loop: CASSPLTRGDSTDTQYF. Here the CDR3 DNA reads TGTGCCAGCAGTCCATTGACTCGGGGGGACAGCACAGATACGCAGTATTTT.

The chain combines TRBV2 with TRBJ2-7; D possibly corresponds to TRBD1 (5 bases). The V and J ends lost 3 bases and 4 bases respectively, with 19 bases between them. CDR1 SNHLY and CDR2 FYNNEI come from the germline V gene. The CDR3 is made up of 16 amino acids. The CDR3 is CASSEVLPEQEYEQYF. CDR3 DNA: TGTGCCAGCAGTGAGGTTCTCCCGGAACAGGAATACGAGCAGTACTTC.

This chain joins TRBV27 and TRBJ2-7; TRBD2 aligns across 9 bases. CDR1 and CDR2 (germline): MNHEY, SMNVEV (reference sequence). V was clipped by 1 base and J by 3 bases; unmatched bases: 4. This CDR3 is built from 15 residues. The CDR3 loop is CASSLLTSGDYEQYF. The CDR3 DNA is TGTGCCAGCAGTTTATTGACTAGCGGAGACTACGAGCAGTACTTC.

A note on this clone: Sequence at one end of the junction differs from germline and may be a read error. The rearrangement links TRBV11-2 to TRBJ2-7; TRBD2 matches at 9 bases. The CDR3 contains 15 residues. Germline assignment: CDR1 SGHAT and CDR2 FQNNGV. CDR3 bases: TGTACCAGCAGCTCCCTGACTAGCGGAACCTACGAGCAGTACTTC. Translation gives CTSSSLTSGTYEQYF.

This clone appeared a few times. The rearrangement uses TRBV5-4 and TRBJ2-7; possibly TRBD1 for D (6 bases). This CDR3 spans 13 amino acids. The V gene's germline CDR1 is SGHNT and CDR2 YYREEE (reference sequence). V shed 0 bases and J shed 8 bases, with 12 bases lying between them. The CDR3 spells CASSLVGAVQQYF. CDR3 bases: TGTGCCAGCAGCTTGGTGGGGGCCGTCCAGCAGTACTTC. Full variable domain (remainder filled in from reference TRBV5-4 and TRBJ2-7): ETGVTQSPTHLIKTRGQQVTLRCSSQSGHNTVSWYQQALGQGPQFIFQYYREEENGRGNFPPRFSGLQFPNYSSELNVNALELDDSALYLCASSLVGAVQQYFGPGTRLTVT.

This CDR3 reads CASTASVSYEQYF. CDR3 coding DNA: TGTGCCAGCACCGCGTCCGTATCCTACGAGCAGTACTTC. The J gene is TRBJ2-7, the V gene TRBV28, with unresolved D. This CDR3 region has 13 residues. V was clipped by 7 bases and J by 1 base, with 11 bases between them. Germline values: CDR1 MDHEN, CDR2 SYDVKM.

J is TRBJ2-6 and V is TRBV18; TRBD1 agrees at 9 bases. J gave up 0 bases and V 3 bases, and 6 bases lay outside the gene matches. CDR3 length equals 18 residues. Germline CDR1 and CDR2: KGHSH and LQKENI. Written as DNA, the CDR3 is TGTGCCAGCTCACCCAGACAGGGGGGACGCTCTGGGGCCAACGTCCTGACTTTC. Translation: CASSPRQGGRSGANVLTF.

The V gene is TRBV29-1, the J gene TRBJ1-1; 7 bases align to TRBD1. This CDR3 is built from 14 residues. Germline loops: CDR1 SQVTM, CDR2 ANQGSEA. The junction had 9 bases not matched to a gene; V was cut back by 3 bases and J by 5 bases. CDR3 in DNA: TGCAGCGTTGACTTTACAGGGGTCGGGACTGAAGCTTTCTTT. Residues: CSVDFTGVGTEAFF.

V is TRBV6-6 and J is TRBJ1-5; 12 bases are shared with TRBD1. The CDR3 extends over 16 amino acids. Germline loops: CDR1 MNHNY, CDR2 SVGAGI (reference sequence). V lost 6 bases to trimming and J lost 6 bases; unmatched junction nucleotides: 9. The CDR3 loop is CASSLTGTGGTQPQHF. CDR3 bases: TGTGCCAGCAGCCTAACCGGGACAGGGGGCACTCAGCCCCAGCATTTT.

The chain couples TRBV5-1 to TRBJ2-7, with 7 bases aligning to TRBD2. The V gene end was trimmed by 0 bases and the J gene end by 0 bases; junction bases not matched to a gene: 3. This CDR3 comprises 15 residues. The germline gives CDR1 SGHRS, CDR2 YFSETQ. DNA for the CDR3: TGCGCCAGCAGCTTGGAGCGGGGCGGCTCCTACGAGCAGTACTTC. This encodes CASSLERGGSYEQYF.

The chain joins TRBV11-2 to TRBJ1-1; D unresolved. Trimming removed 0 bases from V and 0 bases from J, with 8 bases in between. The germline V gene has CDR1 SGHAT and CDR2 FQNNGV. This CDR3 is built from 15 residues. The CDR3 is CASSLETTVNTEAFF. The CDR3, as DNA: TGTGCCAGCAGCTTAGAAACAACCGTGAACACTGAAGCTTTCTTT.

The chain uses TRBV2 and TRBJ2-1, with 7 bases lining up with TRBD2. Germline values: CDR1 SNHLY, CDR2 FYNNEI. This CDR3 is 14 amino acids long. Trimming at V came to 7 bases and at J to 0 bases, leaving 3 bases not matched to a gene. CDR3 residues: CASNGLVSYNEQFF. The CDR3 DNA sequence: TGTGCCAGCAATGGACTAGTCTCCTACAATGAGCAGTTCTTC.

The chain links TRBV29-1 to TRBJ1-5, with 8 bases fitting TRBD1. Germline CDR1 and CDR2: SQVTM and ANQGSEA. CDR3 length: 13 amino acids. V dropped 6 bases and J dropped 6; count of bases not matched to a gene: 7. CDR3 amino acids: CSVTTTGVQPQHF. CDR3 nucleotide sequence: TGCAGCGTCACAACGACAGGGGTTCAGCCCCAGCATTTT.